The 10 T cell receptor beta chains below all came from one sample that was sequenced in a study of T cell responses to AZD1222 COVID-19 vaccine. The protocol was immunoSEQ multiplex PCR, while the TCRdb copy is restricted to in-frame clones and leaves out a portion. The data contain 95,000 to 100,000 clones, about 90% of them singletons. The sequenced sample was peripheral blood, obtained 28 days after the second AZD1222 dose. These receptors were taken from an adult who received the AZD1222 COVID-19 vaccine.

J is TRBJ1-3 and V is TRBV5-5, with TRBD1 as a possible D gene (5 bases). From germline, CDR1 is SGHKS and CDR2 YYEKEE (reference sequence). The CDR3 loop spans 14 amino acids. V was trimmed by 0 bases and J by 5 bases, leaving 9 bases between them. For the CDR3, the DNA is TGTGCCAGCAGCTTGGACAGGACAAGAAACACCATATATTTT. This translates into CASSLDRTRNTIYF.

V is TRBV28 and J is TRBJ1-2; 9 nucleotides align to TRBD1. Unmatched junction bases numbered 5, after V lost 6 bases and J lost 12 bases. There are 11 residues in the CDR3. Per the germline V gene, CDR1 is MDHEN and CDR2 is SYDVKM. This chain's CDR3 is CASSPDRGHTF. For the CDR3, the DNA is TGTGCCAGCAGCCCGGACAGGGGTCACACCTTC.

The rearrangement uses TRBV5-4 and TRBJ2-1; 9 bases are shared with TRBD2. V trimming: 1 base; J trimming: 5 bases; junction bases outside the gene matches: 1. In germline, CDR1 is SGHNT, CDR2 YYREEE (reference sequence). The CDR3 consists of 14 residues. CDR3 in amino acids: CASSLPSGNNEQFF. The CDR3 DNA sequence: TGTGCCAGCAGCTTGCCTAGCGGGAACAATGAGCAGTTCTTC.

This sequence joins TRBV2 and TRBJ1-5; TRBD1 agrees at 9 bases. The CDR3 runs to 14 residues. The V and J ends lost 6 bases and 4 bases, in that order; junction bases with no gene match: 4. Germline V gives CDR1 SNHLY, CDR2 FYNNEI. The CDR3 nucleotides are TGTGCCAGCAGCCTAGGGACAGGGAATCAGCCCCAGCATTTT. Translated, it gives CASSLGTGNQPQHF.

The chain joins TRBV10-1 to TRBJ2-2; 10 bases align to TRBD1. The length of the CDR3 is 16 residues. CDR1 WNHNN and CDR2 SYGVQD come from the germline V gene (reference sequence). After removal of 2 bases from V and 7 bases from J, the junction contained 7 bases not matched to a gene. CDR3 nucleotide sequence: TGCGCCAGCAGTGAGCCAGGACAGGGGGAGGTCGGGGAGCTGTTTTTT. Protein: CASSEPGQGEVGELFF.

This clone was seen only once. The J gene is TRBJ1-1, the V gene TRBV7-2; no reliable D call. Germline CDR1 and CDR2: SGHTA and FQGNSA. V was cut by 2 bases and J by 5 bases, with 6 bases left in between. The CDR3 runs 12 residues. CDR3: CASSLFRTEAFF. CDR3 in DNA: TGTGCCAGCAGCTTATTCAGGACTGAAGCTTTCTTT. Based on the CDR3 plus reference TRBV7-2 and TRBJ1-1, the full variable domain is GAGVSQSPSNKVTEKGKDVELRCDPISGHTALYWYRQSLGQGLEFLIYFQGNSAPDKSGLPSDRFSAERTGGSVSTLTIQRTQQEDSAVYLCASSLFRTEAFFGQGTRLTVV.

The chain employs TRBV2 and TRBJ2-7; 9 bases match TRBD1. Trimming removed 10 bases from V and 3 bases from J; junction bases left unmatched: 4. CDR1 and CDR2 from the germline V gene are SNHLY and FYNNEI. CDR3 size: 12 residues. CDR3 coding DNA: TGTGCCATTCCGGGACAGGGCTACGAGCAGTACTTC. This sequence encodes CAIPGQGYEQYF.

The chain's CDR3 is CASGGRIVYEQYF. CDR3 bases: TGTGCCAGCGGGGGCAGGATCGTCTACGAGCAGTACTTC. The gene calls are TRBV3-1 (or the pseudogene TRBV3-2) and TRBJ2-7, with D maybe TRBD1 (6 bases). CDR3 length: 13 amino acids. Trimming removed 8 bases at V and 3 bases at J, with 14 bases between. In germline, CDR1 is LGHDT, CDR2 YNNKEL (reference sequence).

The CDR3 reads CASSLTSVGHTGELFF. CDR3 nucleotide sequence: TGTGCCAGCAGCCTTACTAGCGTGGGGCACACCGGGGAGCTGTTTTTT. This chain connects TRBV28 to TRBJ2-2; TRBD2 matches 7 bases. Germline V lookup: CDR1 MDHEN, CDR2 SYDVKM. V was clipped by 6 bases and J by 3 bases; unmatched bases: 10. CDR3 size: 16 residues.

The genes are TRBV18 and TRBJ2-7; perhaps TRBD1 as D (5 bases). V was shortened by 0 bases and J by 0 bases, with 9 bases between the two germline ends. This CDR3 is built from 15 residues. Germline V gene data show CDR1 as KGHSH and CDR2 as LQKENI. CDR3 amino acids: CASSPPSDSSYEQYF. In DNA, the CDR3 is TGTGCCAGCTCACCACCGAGCGACAGCTCCTACGAGCAGTACTTC.